The 24 T cell receptor beta chains reported below all come from one sample, sequenced in a study of blood T cell repertoires in COVID-19 (dated by TCRdb to 2020 to 2021). The library was prepared using the immunoSEQ multiplex PCR assay. TCRdb limited this immuneACCESS table to in-frame rearrangements with V and J called. A share of clones is missing; checked studies link under half to unresolved V genes, and the rest is unexplained. For this sample the table gives fewer than 300,000 clones, of which 91% were detected only once. Jointly, the top ten make up around 2.2% of the sample. Material: peripheral blood. These receptors came from a woman under 40 with COVID-19, enrolled during active disease.

This clone occurred once. This rearrangement joins TRBV10-1 to TRBJ1-1, with 8 bases fitting TRBD1. Per the germline V gene, CDR1 is WNHNN and CDR2 is SYGVQD (reference sequence). Trimming cost V 5 bases and J 1 base; bases outside gene matches: 6. The CDR3 sequence is 15 residues long. The CDR3 is CASSPAGTGNTEAFF. In DNA, the CDR3 is TGCGCCAGCAGTCCCGCCGGGACAGGGAACACTGAAGCTTTCTTT.

V is TRBV5-1 and J is TRBJ1-1; the D gene is possibly TRBD1 (6 bases). The CDR3 runs to 15 residues. V lost 2 bases and J lost 2, with 13 bases in between. Germline CDR1 and CDR2: SGHRS and YFSETQ. This chain's CDR3 is CASSFTGFRNTEAFF. Here the CDR3 DNA reads TGCGCCAGCAGCTTCACAGGGTTTCGTAACACTGAAGCTTTCTTT.

The gene calls are TRBV29-1 and TRBJ1-1; D is undetermined. The germline V gene has CDR1 SQVTM and CDR2 ANQGSEA. There are 13 residues in the CDR3. CDR3 region: CVPSDTQNTEAFF. Here the CDR3 DNA reads TGCGTCCCATCCGACACGCAGAACACTGAAGCTTTCTTT.

V and J are TRBV27 and TRBJ2-7; 11 bases are a match to TRBD2. From germline, CDR1 is MNHEY and CDR2 SMNVEV (reference sequence). Unmatched junction bases numbered 7, after V lost 5 bases and J lost 4 bases. The CDR3 is made up of 15 amino acids. CDR3 loop: CASSDPTSGSYEQYF. The CDR3 DNA follows: TGTGCCAGCAGTGACCCCACTAGCGGGAGTTACGAGCAGTACTTC.

Written as DNA, the CDR3 is TGTGCCAAGGGACAGGGCAACACTGAAGCTTTCTTT. Protein: CAKGQGNTEAFF. The chain uses TRBV2 and TRBJ1-1; 9 bases agree with TRBD1. Germline-derived CDR1 and CDR2 are SNHLY and FYNNEI. This CDR3 region has 12 residues. V trimming: 10 bases; J trimming: 2 bases; junction bases outside the gene matches: 2. The complete variable domain, with remaining parts taken from reference TRBV2 and TRBJ1-1, reads EPEVTQTPSHQVTQMGQEVILRCVPISNHLYFYWYRQILGQKVEFLVSFYNNEISEKSEIFDDQFSVERPDGSNFTLKIRSTKLEDSAMYFCAKGQGNTEAFFGQGTRLTVV.

The V call is TRBV30, the J call TRBJ1-1; possible D gene TRBD1, 6 bases. Trimming pared 5 bases from V and 0 bases from J, leaving 13 bases between. Germline CDR1 is GTSNPN and CDR2 is SVGIG (reference sequence). CDR3 length equals 14 residues. The CDR3, as DNA: TGTGCCTGGGTGCAGGGGTCCATGAACACTGAAGCTTTCTTT. It is translated as CAWVQGSMNTEAFF.

The V and J genes are TRBV6-6 and TRBJ1-4; tentatively, D is TRBD1 (6 bases). The CDR3 is 14 amino acids. Germline V gene sequence: CDR1 MNHNY, CDR2 SVGAGI (reference sequence). Trimming took off 6 bases at V and 4 bases at J, with 12 bases between the two ends. As DNA, the CDR3 is TGTGCCAGCAGGTTACAGGGCCTTAATGAAAAACTGTTTTTT. Translating gives CASRLQGLNEKLFF.

This clone was recorded only once. The rearrangement joins TRBV3-1 (or the pseudogene TRBV3-2) to TRBJ1-2; a possible D gene is TRBD1 (5 bases). The CDR3 loop spans 12 amino acids. Per germline, CDR1 LGHDT and CDR2 YNNKEL (reference sequence). Trimming pared 2 bases from V and 8 bases from J, leaving 9 bases between. The CDR3 is CASSQPGLGYTF. CDR3 sequence (DNA): TGTGCCAGCAGCCAACCAGGGTTAGGCTACACCTTC.

This sequence joins TRBV30 and TRBJ1-1; weak D call: TRBD1 (6 bases). V dropped 8 bases and J dropped 1 base, with 11 bases sitting between them. The CDR3 runs to 12 residues. CDR1 GTSNPN and CDR2 SVGIG come from the germline V gene (reference sequence). CDR3 residues: CATGHWNTEAFF. Here the CDR3 DNA reads TGTGCCACGGGACATTGGAACACTGAAGCTTTCTTT.

The J gene is TRBJ1-5, the V gene TRBV19; D remains unclear. The germline gives CDR1 LNHDA, CDR2 SQIVND (reference sequence). Trimming took 5 bases from V and 2 from J, leaving 4 bases between them. The CDR3 is 12 amino acids. CDR3 coding DNA: TGTGCCAGTAGTGCGGGCAATCAGCCCCAGCATTTT. It yields the protein CASSAGNQPQHF.

This clone was found once. The chain joins TRBV5-6 to TRBJ2-2; the D gene is possibly TRBD1 (6 bases). V lost 5 bases and J lost 5, with 10 bases in between. The CDR3 loop spans 13 amino acids. The germline V gene has CDR1 SGHDT and CDR2 YYEEEE. In DNA, the CDR3 is TGTGCCAGCAGGGAACAGGGAACCGGGGAGCTGTTTTTT. It encodes CASREQGTGELFF.

V is TRBV19 and J is TRBJ2-2, with 9 bases aligning to TRBD1. V gave up 6 bases and J gave up 8 bases; unmatched junction bases: 16. The germline CDR1 and CDR2 sequences are LNHDA and SQIVND (reference sequence). CDR3 length equals 17 residues. The CDR3 is CASRPPYRGLEKGELFF. The CDR3 DNA sequence: TGTGCCAGTAGGCCACCTTACAGGGGGCTAGAGAAGGGGGAGCTGTTTTTT.

This chain connects TRBV7-2 to TRBJ2-3; 9 bases align to TRBD2. This CDR3 comprises 17 residues. Germline CDR1 SGHTA, CDR2 FQGNSA. V lost 1 base, J lost 2 bases, and 7 bases stayed unmatched. CDR3 DNA: TGTGCCAGCAGCTTAGAAGCGGGGGGTCTCGCCACAGATACGCAGTATTTT. It yields the protein CASSLEAGGLATDTQYF.

V is TRBV4-1 and J is TRBJ2-7; the D is unclear. CDR3 length: 15 amino acids. Looked up from germline, CDR1 is MGHRA and CDR2 is YSYEKL. Deletions cut 1 base from V and 4 bases from J, with 14 bases between. CDR3 nucleotide sequence: TGCGCCAGCAGCCAAGGTGATTCCTACCTATACGAGCAGTACTTC. It specifies CASSQGDSYLYEQYF.

The chain uses TRBV11-2 and TRBJ1-4; D gene unclear. Trimming took 5 bases from V and 8 from J, leaving 21 bases between them. Germline-derived CDR1 and CDR2 are SGHAT and FQNNGV. There are 16 residues in the CDR3. The CDR3 bases are TGTGCCAGCAGCATGACTAGGTCGAGCGCGCGGGAAAAACTGTTTTTT. It yields the protein CASSMTRSSAREKLFF. Looking up the rest from reference TRBV11-2 and TRBJ1-4 gives the full variable domain: EAGVAQSPRYKIIEKRQSVAFWCNPISGHATLYWYQQILGQGPKLLIQFQNNGVVDDSQLPKDRFSAERLKGVDSTLKIQPAKLEDSAVYLCASSMTRSSAREKLFFGSGTQLSVL.

V gene TRBV18 combines with J gene TRBJ2-5; D gene ambiguous. The V gene's germline CDR1 is KGHSH and CDR2 LQKENI. The CDR3 extends over 12 amino acids. The V and J ends lost 3 bases and 5 bases respectively, with 7 bases between them. The CDR3 DNA sequence: TGTGCCAGCTCACCGGCGGCGGAGACCCAGTACTTC. Translated: CASSPAAETQYF.

The J gene is TRBJ2-5, the V gene TRBV12-3 or TRBV12-4, with unresolved D. The V and J ends lost 1 base and 4 bases respectively, with 7 bases between them. The CDR3 spans 13 residues. The CDR3 DNA is TGTGCCAGCAGTTTAGGCAGTGTAGAGACCCAGTACTTC. It specifies CASSLGSVETQYF.

The gene calls are TRBV5-1 and TRBJ2-5; TRBD1 is a possible D gene (6 bases). The CDR3 contains 13 residues. V shed 5 bases and J shed 5 bases, with 13 bases lying between them. Germline V lookup: CDR1 SGHRS, CDR2 YFSETQ. The CDR3: CASSSTGPETQYF. CDR3 sequence (DNA): TGCGCCAGCAGTAGTACAGGGCCCGAGACCCAGTACTTC.

The chain carries TRBV19 and TRBJ1-5; D might be TRBD1 (6 bases). The CDR3 spans 14 residues. Per the germline V gene, CDR1 is LNHDA and CDR2 is SQIVND (reference sequence). Between the trimmed V and J ends, which lost 3 bases and 7 bases, there was a span of 13 bases. This CDR3 is CASSIQLGAQPQHF. The CDR3 DNA follows: TGTGCCAGTAGTATTCAGTTGGGGGCCCAGCCCCAGCATTTT.

The chain combines TRBV3-1 (or the pseudogene TRBV3-2) with TRBJ2-3, with D unresolved. This CDR3 region has 18 residues. Germline V gives CDR1 LGHDT, CDR2 YNNKEL (reference sequence). V was shortened by 0 bases and J by 0 bases, with 16 bases between the two germline ends. CDR3 nucleotide sequence: TGTGCCAGCAGCCAAGATCGAGAACTGGTCCCTAGCACAGATACGCAGTATTTT. This translates into CASSQDRELVPSTDTQYF.

This sequence joins TRBV4-1 and TRBJ2-1; 7 bases match TRBD2. CDR1 is MGHRA and CDR2 is YSYEKL in the germline V gene. This CDR3 contains 15 residues. V dropped 2 bases and J dropped 4; count of bases not matched to a gene: 5. In DNA form, the CDR3 reads TGCGCCAGCAGCCAATACGGGACTACGTACAATGAGCAGTTCTTC. This sequence encodes CASSQYGTTYNEQFF.

This clone was counted ten times or more. This sequence joins TRBV7-6 and TRBJ2-7, with D perhaps TRBD1 (6 bases). The CDR3 totals 16 residues. Trimming pared 3 bases from V and 0 bases from J, leaving 15 bases between. Germline V lookup: CDR1 SGHVS, CDR2 FNYEAQ. In nucleotides, the CDR3 is TGTGCCAGCAGCTTGGGTGCTGGACAGACCTCCTACGAGCAGTACTTC. Translation: CASSLGAGQTSYEQYF.

The chain recombines TRBV19 with TRBJ1-1; 9 nucleotides agree with TRBD1. V shed 7 bases, J shed 5 bases, and the junction held 8 bases outside the gene matches. The CDR3 sequence is 14 residues long. CDR1 LNHDA and CDR2 SQIVND come from the germline V gene (reference sequence). CDR3 DNA: TGTGCCAGTACCTTCCTGACAGGGGGGACTGAAGCTTTCTTT. Residues: CASTFLTGGTEAFF.

The rearrangement joins TRBV11-3 to TRBJ1-2; TRBD1 matches at 8 bases. CDR1 and CDR2 from the germline V gene are SGHNT and YENEEA. Unmatched junction bases numbered 12, after V lost 5 bases and J lost 7 bases. CDR3 length: 15 amino acids. CDR3: CASSITLTGGGGYTF. CDR3 sequence (DNA): TGTGCCAGCAGCATAACCCTTACAGGGGGGGGTGGCTACACCTTC.